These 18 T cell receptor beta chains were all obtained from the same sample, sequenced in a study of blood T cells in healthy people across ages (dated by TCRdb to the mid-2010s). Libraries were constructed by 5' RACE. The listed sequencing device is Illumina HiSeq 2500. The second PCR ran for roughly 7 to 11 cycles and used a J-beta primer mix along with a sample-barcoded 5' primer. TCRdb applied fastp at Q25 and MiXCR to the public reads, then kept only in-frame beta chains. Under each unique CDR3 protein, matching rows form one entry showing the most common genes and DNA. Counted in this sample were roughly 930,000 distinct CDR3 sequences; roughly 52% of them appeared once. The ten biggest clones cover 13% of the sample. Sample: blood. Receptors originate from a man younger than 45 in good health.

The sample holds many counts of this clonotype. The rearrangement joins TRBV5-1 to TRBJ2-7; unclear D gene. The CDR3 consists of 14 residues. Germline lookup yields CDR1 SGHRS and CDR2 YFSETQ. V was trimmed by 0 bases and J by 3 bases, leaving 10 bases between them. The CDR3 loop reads CASSLEAVDYEQYF. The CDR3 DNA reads TGCGCCAGCAGCTTGGAGGCAGTAGACTACGAGCAGTACTTC.

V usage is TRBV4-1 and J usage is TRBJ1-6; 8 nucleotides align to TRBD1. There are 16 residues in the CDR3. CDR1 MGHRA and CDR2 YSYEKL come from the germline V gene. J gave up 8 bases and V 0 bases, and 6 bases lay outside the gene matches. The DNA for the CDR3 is TGCGCCAGCAGCCAAGATTCCCCAGGGGGCTATTCACCCCTCCACTTT. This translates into CASSQDSPGGYSPLHF.

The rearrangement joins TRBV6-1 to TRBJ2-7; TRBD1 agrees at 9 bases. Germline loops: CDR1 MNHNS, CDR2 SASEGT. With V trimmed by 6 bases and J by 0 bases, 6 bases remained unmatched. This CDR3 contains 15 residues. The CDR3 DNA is TGTGCCAGCAGAACTGGACAGGGGAGCTCCTACGAGCAGTACTTC. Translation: CASRTGQGSSYEQYF.

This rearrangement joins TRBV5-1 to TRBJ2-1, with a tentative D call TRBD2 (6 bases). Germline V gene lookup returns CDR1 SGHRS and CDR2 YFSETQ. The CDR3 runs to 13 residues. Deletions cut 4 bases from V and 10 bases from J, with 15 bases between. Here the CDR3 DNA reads TGCGCCAGCAGCGGGGGGACGGGATACGAGCAGTTCTTC. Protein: CASSGGTGYEQFF. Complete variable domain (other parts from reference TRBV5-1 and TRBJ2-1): KAGVTQTPRYLIKTRGQQVTLSCSPISGHRSVSWYQQTPGQGLQFLFEYFSETQRNKGNFPGRFSGRQFSNSRSEMNVSTLELGDSALYLCASSGGTGYEQFFGPGTRLTVL.

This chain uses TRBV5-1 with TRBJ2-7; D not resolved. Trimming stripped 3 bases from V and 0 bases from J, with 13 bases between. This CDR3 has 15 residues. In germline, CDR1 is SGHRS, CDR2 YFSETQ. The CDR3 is CASSSRTESSYEQYF. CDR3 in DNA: TGCGCCAGCAGCTCTCGGACCGAGAGCTCCTACGAGCAGTACTTC.

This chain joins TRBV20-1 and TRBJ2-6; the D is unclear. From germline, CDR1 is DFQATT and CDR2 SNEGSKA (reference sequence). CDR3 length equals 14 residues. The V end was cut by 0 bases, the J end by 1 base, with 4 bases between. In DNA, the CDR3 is TGCAGTGCTAGAGATCGGTCTGGGGCCAACGTCCTGACTTTC. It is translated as CSARDRSGANVLTF.

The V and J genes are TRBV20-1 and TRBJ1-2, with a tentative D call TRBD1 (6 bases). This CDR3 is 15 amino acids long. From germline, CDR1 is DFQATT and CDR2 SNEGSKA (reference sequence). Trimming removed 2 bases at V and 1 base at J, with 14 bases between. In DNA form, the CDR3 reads TGCAGTGCTAGACCGTACAGGGCTGGTAACTATGGCTACACCTTC. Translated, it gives CSARPYRAGNYGYTF.

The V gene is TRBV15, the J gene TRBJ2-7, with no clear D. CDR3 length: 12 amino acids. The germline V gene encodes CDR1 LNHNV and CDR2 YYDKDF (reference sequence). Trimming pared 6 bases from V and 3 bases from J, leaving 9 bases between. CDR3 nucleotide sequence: TGTGCCACCAGGGGCACCAACTACGAGCAGTACTTC. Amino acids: CATRGTNYEQYF.

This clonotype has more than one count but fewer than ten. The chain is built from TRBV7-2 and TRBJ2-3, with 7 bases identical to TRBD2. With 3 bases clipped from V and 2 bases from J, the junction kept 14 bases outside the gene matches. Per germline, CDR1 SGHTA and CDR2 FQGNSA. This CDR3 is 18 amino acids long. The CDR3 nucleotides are TGTGCCAGCAGCTTTAGAAGGATGGGACTATCATACACAGATACGCAGTATTTT. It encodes CASSFRRMGLSYTDTQYF.

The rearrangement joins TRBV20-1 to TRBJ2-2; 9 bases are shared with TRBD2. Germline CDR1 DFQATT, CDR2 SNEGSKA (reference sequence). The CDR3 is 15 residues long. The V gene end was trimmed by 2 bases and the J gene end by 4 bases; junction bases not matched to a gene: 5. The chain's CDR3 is CSARSGLALTGELFF. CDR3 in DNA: TGCAGTGCTAGATCGGGACTAGCCCTCACCGGGGAGCTGTTTTTT.

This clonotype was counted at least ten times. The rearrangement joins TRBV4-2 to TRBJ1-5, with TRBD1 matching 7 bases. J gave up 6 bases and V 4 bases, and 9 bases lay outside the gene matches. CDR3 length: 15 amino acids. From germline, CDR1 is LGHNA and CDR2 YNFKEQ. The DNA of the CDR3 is TGTGCCAGCAGCCCTGACAGGGTAACGGTTCAGCCCCAGCATTTT. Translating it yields CASSPDRVTVQPQHF.

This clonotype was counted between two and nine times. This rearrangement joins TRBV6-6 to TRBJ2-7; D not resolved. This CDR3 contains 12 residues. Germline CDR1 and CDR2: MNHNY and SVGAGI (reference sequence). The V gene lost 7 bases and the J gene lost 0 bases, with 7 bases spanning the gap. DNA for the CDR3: TGTGCCAGCACCACGTCCTCCTACGAGCAGTACTTC. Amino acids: CASTTSSYEQYF.

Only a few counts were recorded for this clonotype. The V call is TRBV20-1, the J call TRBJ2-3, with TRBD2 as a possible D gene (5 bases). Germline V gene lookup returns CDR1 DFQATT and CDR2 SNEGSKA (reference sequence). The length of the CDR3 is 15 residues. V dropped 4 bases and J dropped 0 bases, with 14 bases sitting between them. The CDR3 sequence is CSATLSGSSTDTQYF. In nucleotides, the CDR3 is TGCAGTGCTACCCTCAGCGGTTCTAGCACAGATACGCAGTATTTT.

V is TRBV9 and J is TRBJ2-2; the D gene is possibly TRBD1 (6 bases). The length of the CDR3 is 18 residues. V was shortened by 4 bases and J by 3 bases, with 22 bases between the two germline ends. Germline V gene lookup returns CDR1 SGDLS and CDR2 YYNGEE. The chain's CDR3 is CASSPRRGMEIDTGELFF. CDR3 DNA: TGTGCCAGCAGCCCACGTAGGGGGATGGAAATAGACACCGGGGAGCTGTTTTTT.

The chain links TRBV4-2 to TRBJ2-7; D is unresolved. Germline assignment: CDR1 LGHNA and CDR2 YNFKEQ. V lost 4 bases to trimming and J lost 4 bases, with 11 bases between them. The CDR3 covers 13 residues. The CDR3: CASSRARDYEQYF. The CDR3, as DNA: TGTGCCAGCAGCCGAGCAAGGGATTACGAGCAGTACTTC.

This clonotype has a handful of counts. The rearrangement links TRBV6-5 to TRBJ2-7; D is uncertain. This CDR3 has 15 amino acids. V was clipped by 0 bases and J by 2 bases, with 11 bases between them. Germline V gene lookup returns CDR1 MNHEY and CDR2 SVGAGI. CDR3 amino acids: CASSYSSDPPYEQYF. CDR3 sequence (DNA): TGTGCCAGCAGTTACTCCTCGGATCCGCCCTACGAGCAGTACTTC.

The CDR3 nucleotides are TGTGCCAGCAGGGCCCTAGGAACTAATGAAAAACTGTTTTTT. It translates to CASRALGTNEKLFF. The V gene is TRBV27, the J gene TRBJ1-4; D remains unclear. CDR3 length equals 14 residues. Trimming removed 6 bases from V and 1 base from J, with 9 bases in between. From germline, CDR1 is MNHEY and CDR2 SMNVEV (reference sequence).

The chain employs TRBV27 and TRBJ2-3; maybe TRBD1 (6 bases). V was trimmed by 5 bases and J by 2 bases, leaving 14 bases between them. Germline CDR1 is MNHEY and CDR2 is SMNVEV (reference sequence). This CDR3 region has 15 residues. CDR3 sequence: CASSPGTLYTDTQYF. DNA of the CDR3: TGTGCCAGCAGTCCCGGGACACTCTACACAGATACGCAGTATTTT.